This TCR beta chain was recorded in a study of radiation and T cells in renal cell carcinoma. TCRdb's copy holds only in-frame clones and misses some; the assay was immunoSEQ multiplex PCR. This sample has about 120,000 clones, with 75% to 85% found just once. Trimming stripped 6 bases from V and 12 bases from J, with 24 bases between. The CDR3 sequence is 15 residues long. Germline V gene data show CDR1 as SGHRS and CDR2 as YFSETQ. Time point described: blood 2 weeks post-SBRT. The sample's treatment: 15 Gy SBRT to primary tumor, nephrectomy 4 weeks later. This renal cell carcinoma was of the clear cell type.

The starting material was blood, obtained from a patient whose treatment included radiotherapy and nephrectomy. The rearrangement uses TRBV5-1 and TRBJ1-4; D uncertain. The receptor's source is a woman between 55 and 75 years old with renal cell carcinoma. CDR3 residues: CASKLMVGGAEELFF. CDR3 DNA: TGCGCCAGCAAGTTGATGGTCGGTGGAGCGGAGGAACTGTTTTTT. The variable domain in full, with the rest retrieved from reference TRBV5-1 and TRBJ1-4, is KAGVTQTPRYLIKTRGQQVTLSCSPISGHRSVSWYQQTPGQGLQFLFEYFSETQRNKGNFPGRFSGRQFSNSRSEMNVSTLELGDSALYLCASKLMVGGAEELFFGSGTQLSVL.